What follows are 21 T cell receptor beta chains derived from one specimen sequenced in a study of blood T cell repertoires in COVID-19 (dated by TCRdb to 2020 to 2021). Library preparation used the immunoSEQ multiplex PCR assay. The table was pulled from immuneACCESS by TCRdb, which kept in-frame rearrangements only. Such tables lose some clones; where checked, under half of the loss comes from unresolved V genes, and the rest has no known cause. The table for this sample lists some 210,000 clones; about 88% of them were counted only once. The ten most abundant clones make up about 6.8% of the sample. What was sequenced was peripheral blood. The receptors come from a woman between 35 and 50 years old who had recovered from COVID-19.

This chain links TRBV28 with TRBJ1-3, with TRBD1 matching over 7 bases. CDR1 MDHEN and CDR2 SYDVKM come from the germline V gene. With 4 bases clipped from V and 8 bases from J, the junction kept 8 bases outside the gene matches. The CDR3 has 14 residues. CDR3 sequence: CASSSTGDGHTIYF. The CDR3, as DNA: TGTGCCAGCAGTTCCACAGGGGACGGACACACCATATATTTT.

This clone showed up just a few times. V usage is TRBV11-2 and J usage is TRBJ2-1; TRBD2 agrees at 13 bases. V trimming: 4 bases; J trimming: 4 bases; junction bases outside the gene matches: 7. The V gene's germline CDR1 is SGHAT and CDR2 FQNNGV. The CDR3 is made up of 17 amino acids. CDR3 region: CASSSPTTSGRYNEQFF. The CDR3 region has the DNA TGTGCCAGCAGCTCGCCCACGACTAGCGGGAGGTACAATGAGCAGTTCTTC.

This sequence joins TRBV6-4 and TRBJ1-6; 7 bases are shared with TRBD1. V shed 3 bases and J 10 bases; nucleotides not matched to a gene: 9. Germline V gene sequence: CDR1 MRHNA, CDR2 SNTAGT. The CDR3 loop spans 15 amino acids. The CDR3 loop is CASSDSGQRPSPLHF. The DNA for the CDR3 is TGTGCCAGCAGTGATTCGGGACAGCGACCCTCACCCCTCCACTTT.

This chain joins TRBV2 and TRBJ2-1; D remains unclear. This CDR3 region has 13 residues. V lost 8 bases and J 0 bases, leaving 8 bases between the germline ends. CDR1 is SNHLY and CDR2 is FYNNEI in the germline V gene. The CDR3 reads CASLTNSYNEQFF. Here the CDR3 DNA reads TGTGCCAGCCTCACAAACTCCTACAATGAGCAGTTCTTC.

The CDR3 region is CASSPGVAREQYF. The CDR3 bases are TGTGCCAGCAGCCCCGGGGTGGCTCGCGAGCAGTACTTC. This sequence joins TRBV7-2 and TRBJ2-7, with a weak D call TRBD2 (5 bases). V gave up 5 bases and J gave up 6 bases, with 14 bases separating them. This CDR3 has 13 amino acids. Germline V gene lookup returns CDR1 SGHTA and CDR2 FQGNSA. The complete variable domain, with remaining parts taken from reference TRBV7-2 and TRBJ2-7, reads GAGVSQSPSNKVTEKGKDVELRCDPISGHTALYWYRQSLGQGLEFLIYFQGNSAPDKSGLPSDRFSAERTGGSVSTLTIQRTQQEDSAVYLCASSPGVAREQYFGPGTRLTVT.

This rearrangement joins TRBV30 to TRBJ2-3; perhaps TRBD2 as D (6 bases). V lost 0 bases and J 2 bases, leaving 9 bases between the germline ends. From germline, CDR1 is GTSNPN and CDR2 SVGIG (reference sequence). This CDR3 comprises 14 residues. The DNA for the CDR3 is TGTGCCTGGAGTGTCGGCGGGACCACAGATACGCAGTATTTT. This sequence encodes CAWSVGGTTDTQYF.

The V gene is TRBV6-5, the J gene TRBJ2-7; no definite D call. Germline CDR1 reads MNHEY; CDR2 reads SVGAGI. The V gene lost 5 bases and the J gene lost 5 bases, with 13 bases spanning the gap. This CDR3 region has 13 residues. Written as DNA, the CDR3 is TGTGCCAGCAGTCCTTTTTGGGCCCACGAGCAGTACTTC. Protein: CASSPFWAHEQYF.

V is TRBV6-2 or TRBV6-3 and J is TRBJ1-1, with D unclear. Looked up from germline, CDR1 is MNHEY and CDR2 is SVGEGT. The CDR3 extends over 13 amino acids. Trimming pared 5 bases from V and 0 bases from J, leaving 7 bases between. CDR3 nucleotides: TGTGCCAGCAGTCGATACTTGAACACTGAAGCTTTCTTT. Amino acid sequence: CASSRYLNTEAFF.

The J gene is TRBJ2-1, the V gene TRBV6-5, with 9 bases matching TRBD1. Germline assignment: CDR1 MNHEY and CDR2 SVGAGI. The CDR3 loop spans 16 amino acids. V gave up 4 bases and J gave up 1 base; unmatched junction bases: 5. CDR3 coding DNA: TGTGCCAGCAGTTTCTCCGGGACAGGGTCCTACAATGAGCAGTTCTTC. Translated: CASSFSGTGSYNEQFF.

The chain carries TRBV11-2 and TRBJ1-5; tentatively, D is TRBD1 (6 bases). This CDR3 comprises 16 residues. CDR1 and CDR2 (germline): SGHAT, FQNNGV. V was pared by 5 bases and J by 3 bases, with 17 bases between. This CDR3 is CASSQGRRMNNQPQHF. The CDR3, as DNA: TGTGCCAGCAGCCAGGGGCGCCGGATGAACAATCAGCCCCAGCATTTT.

The chain is built from TRBV9 and TRBJ2-7, with 11 bases lining up with TRBD2. Trimming removed 2 bases from V and 4 bases from J; junction bases left unmatched: 2. CDR3 length: 14 residues. Per germline, CDR1 SGDLS and CDR2 YYNGEE. The CDR3 nucleotides are TGTGCCAGCAGCGTCGGACTAGCGGGTTACGAGCAGTACTTC. As protein: CASSVGLAGYEQYF.

The rearrangement links TRBV6-5 to TRBJ1-1, with D uncertain. Germline-derived CDR1 and CDR2 are MNHEY and SVGAGI. This CDR3 contains 11 residues. Between the trimmed V and J ends, which lost 7 bases and 1 base, there was a span of 4 bases. The DNA of the CDR3 is TGTGCCAGCATCCAGAACACTGAAGCTTTCTTT. Translation gives CASIQNTEAFF.

The chain joins TRBV3-1 (or the pseudogene TRBV3-2) to TRBJ2-3, with 10 bases aligning to TRBD2. The germline gives CDR1 LGHDT, CDR2 YNNKEL (reference sequence). The CDR3 extends over 17 amino acids. The V gene end was trimmed by 4 bases and the J gene end by 3 bases; junction bases not matched to a gene: 10. The CDR3 is CASSLGLAVGGTDTQYF. The CDR3 DNA follows: TGTGCCAGCAGCCTCGGACTAGCGGTAGGGGGGACAGATACGCAGTATTTT.

The J gene is TRBJ2-1, the V gene TRBV7-9; the D gene is possibly TRBD2 (6 bases). This CDR3 is built from 17 residues. Germline CDR1 and CDR2: SEHNR and FQNEAQ (reference sequence). V lost 5 bases, J lost 0 bases, and 17 bases lay in between. The DNA of the CDR3 is TGTGCCAGCAGCGGTATTACTGCGGGGAGCTCCTACAATGAGCAGTTCTTC. This gives the protein CASSGITAGSSYNEQFF.

Only one count was recorded for this clone. V is TRBV6-2 or TRBV6-3 and J is TRBJ2-7; maybe TRBD2 (6 bases). The CDR3 length is 14 residues. V was cut by 2 bases and J by 0 bases, with 8 bases left in between. Germline assignment: CDR1 MNHEY and CDR2 SVGEGT. The DNA for the CDR3 is TGTGCCAGCAGTTACGAGACTAGCTCCTACGAGCAGTACTTC. Translated, it gives CASSYETSSYEQYF.

This chain links TRBV19 with TRBJ2-6; the D gene is possibly TRBD2 (5 bases). The CDR3 is 16 amino acids. Trimming removed 8 bases from V and 1 base from J, with 15 bases in between. CDR1 LNHDA and CDR2 SQIVND come from the germline V gene (reference sequence). The CDR3 reads CASSNEGDSGANVLTF. The CDR3, as DNA: TGTGCCAGTTCCAACGAGGGAGATTCTGGGGCCAACGTCCTGACTTTC.

DNA for the CDR3: TGTGCCATCAGTGTGGCAGGGGGAATGGATCAGCCCCAGCATTTT. Its translation is CAISVAGGMDQPQHF. The rearrangement uses TRBV10-3 and TRBJ1-5; 7 nucleotides match TRBD1. The CDR3 sequence is 15 residues long. Per the germline V gene, CDR1 is ENHRY and CDR2 is SYGVKD. V was pared by 4 bases and J by 5 bases, with 8 bases of the junction left unmatched.

The chain links TRBV11-2 to TRBJ1-2; D is undetermined. Trimming removed 2 bases at V and 6 bases at J, with 10 bases between. Germline V gene sequence: CDR1 SGHAT, CDR2 FQNNGV. CDR3 length: 13 amino acids. This chain's CDR3 is CASSLLLGDGYTF. In DNA, the CDR3 is TGTGCCAGCAGCTTACTTTTAGGAGATGGCTACACCTTC.

V and J are TRBV6-5 and TRBJ2-7; 7 nucleotides line up with TRBD1. With V trimmed by 5 bases and J by 7 bases, 5 bases remained unmatched. This CDR3 is 12 amino acids long. The V gene's germline CDR1 is MNHEY and CDR2 SVGAGI. CDR3 loop: CASSRQGLEQYF. The CDR3 DNA sequence: TGTGCCAGCAGTCGACAGGGATTGGAGCAGTACTTC.

The rearrangement uses TRBV4-1 and TRBJ2-1; 10 nucleotides line up with TRBD2. This CDR3 region has 18 residues. Germline values: CDR1 MGHRA, CDR2 YSYEKL. V lost 4 bases and J lost 7; bases outside the gene matches: 16. This CDR3 is CASSLQPLTSGMMNEQFF. In DNA form, the CDR3 reads TGCGCCAGCAGCCTCCAGCCGTTAACTAGCGGGATGATGAATGAGCAGTTCTTC.

The chain recombines TRBV18 with TRBJ2-7; 7 bases are a match to TRBD1. This CDR3 has 15 amino acids. Losses at the gene ends were 0 bases for V and 1 base for J; bases not matched to a gene: 3. Germline V CDR1 and CDR2: KGHSH, LQKENI. The CDR3 bases are TGTGCCAGCTCACCACCGAGGGACAGTTCCTACGAGCAGTACTTC. This translates into CASSPPRDSSYEQYF.